These T cell receptor beta chains were read from a single sample in a study of T-cell reconstitution after alpha-beta-depleted transplantation in children. TCRdb reanalysed the PCR reads using MiXCR and keeps one entry per CDR3 protein. The table shows 450,000 to 600,000 distinct CDR3 sequences, with about 10% occurring only once. The sample was PBMCs, taken before TCRalphabeta/CD19-depleted stem cell transplant. All receptors come from a child aged 2 to 9 with inherited bone marrow failure, due to receive a stem cell transplant. CDR3s include the opening cysteine and the closing phenylalanine or tryptophan. The order of the fields is clone size, J gene, V gene, CDR3 length, D gene, CDR3 DNA, CDR3 protein. The D gene is left open where the match is weak. Clone sizes are shown as how often the clone was seen (once, few, many) or a class if it is expanded.

size: many
J: TRBJ2-1
V: TRBV12-3/TRBV12-4
length: 16
D: -
DNA: TGTGCCAGCAGTTCGCCGACTTCCAGCTCCTACAATGAGCAGTTCTTC
CDR3: CASSSPTSSSYNEQFF

size: few
J: TRBJ2-1
V: TRBV19
length: 13
D: TRBD1
DNA: TGTGCCAGTAGCGGACAGGTCTACAATGAGCAGTTCTTC
CDR3: CASSGQVYNEQFF

size: many
J: TRBJ2-7
V: TRBV2
length: 11
D: -
DNA: TGTGCCAGCACGGCGGGCTACGAGCAGTACTTC
CDR3: CASTAGYEQYF

size: many
J: TRBJ1-1
V: TRBV20-1
length: 15
D: -
DNA: TGCAGTGCTAGAATGTTTGTTCAGGGGAACACTGAAGCTTTCTTT
CDR3: CSARMFVQGNTEAFF

size: many
J: TRBJ2-5
V: TRBV4-3
length: 17
D: TRBD2
DNA: TGCGCCAGCAGCCAAGATAGGGCCTTACTAGCGGGAGGGACCCAGTACTTC
CDR3: CASSQDRALLAGGTQYF

size: many
J: TRBJ2-3
V: TRBV29-1
length: 15
D: -
DNA: TGCAGCGCGGAGGGGGACCAGATTAGCACAGATACGCAGTATTTT
CDR3: CSAEGDQISTDTQYF

size: many
J: TRBJ2-3
V: TRBV5-4
length: 18
D: TRBD2
DNA: TGTGCCAGCAGCTGGGGGACTAGCGGGAGTACCGGCACAGATACGCAGTATTTT
CDR3: CASSWGTSGSTGTDTQYF

size: few
J: TRBJ1-6
V: TRBV20-1
length: 14
D: -
DNA: TGCAGTGCTAGAGTCCCGGGGATTAATTCACCCCTCCACTTT
CDR3: CSARVPGINSPLHF

size: once
J: TRBJ2-1
V: TRBV20-1
length: 14
D: -
DNA: TGCAGTGCCATTACCGGGAACTCCTACAATGAGCAGTTCTTC
CDR3: CSAITGNSYNEQFF

size: many
J: TRBJ2-5
V: TRBV12-3/TRBV12-4
length: 15
D: -
DNA: TGTGCCAGCAGCCGGACGTATACGTACCAAGAGACCCAGTACTTC
CDR3: CASSRTYTYQETQYF

size: few
J: TRBJ2-1
V: TRBV27
length: 17
D: TRBD1
DNA: TGTGCCAGCAGTTTTCCCCCCGGGACAGGGATAGATGCTGAGCAGTTCTTC
CDR3: CASSFPPGTGIDAEQFF

size: many
J: TRBJ2-3
V: TRBV15
length: 14
D: -
DNA: TGTGCCACCAGCAGAGATACTACTACAGATACGCAGTATTTT
CDR3: CATSRDTTTDTQYF

size: many
J: TRBJ2-2
V: TRBV12-3/TRBV12-4
length: 14
D: TRBD1
DNA: TGTGCCAGCCGGACAGGGGGGGAGGACGGGGAGCTGTTTTTT
CDR3: CASRTGGEDGELFF

size: many
J: TRBJ2-7
V: TRBV7-8
length: 14
D: TRBD1
DNA: TGTGCCAGCAGCCCCTGGGGACAGGGGGACGAGCAGTACTTC
CDR3: CASSPWGQGDEQYF

size: many
J: TRBJ2-5
V: TRBV20-1
length: 13
D: -
DNA: TGCAGTGCTAGCAGGGTGAGGGAAGGGACCCAGTACTTC
CDR3: CSASRVREGTQYF